This TCR beta chain was documented in a study of blood T cell repertoires in COVID-19. Whole-study context: There were acute and convalescent COVID-19 samples, and they came from the United States, Italy and Spain. PBMCs, B-cell-depleted T cells, or T cells provided the cDNA or gDNA that made up the material.

Authors' methods: Amplifying reference gene primers gave estimates of nucleated cell counts. Clones were read by immunoSEQ multiplex PCR, and TCRdb kept only the in-frame ones, dropping some. That table furnishes V, J and clone size, whereas the DNA furnished D and trimming. The sample lists a few hundred thousand clones; over 75% were seen once. The sequenced sample was peripheral blood. This TCR was sampled from a woman aged 60-70 years with acute or convalescent COVID-19.

CDR3 sequence reads: CASRTRGGAGEQYF. Here the CDR3 DNA reads TGTGCCAGCAGGACCCGGGGGGGGGCGGGGGAGCAGTACTTC. The chain employs TRBV27 and TRBJ2-7, with 8 bases fitting TRBD2. The V and J ends lost 6 bases and 7 bases, in that order; junction bases with no gene match: 11. Germline CDR1 is MNHEY and CDR2 is SMNVEV (reference sequence). CDR3 length equals 14 residues.